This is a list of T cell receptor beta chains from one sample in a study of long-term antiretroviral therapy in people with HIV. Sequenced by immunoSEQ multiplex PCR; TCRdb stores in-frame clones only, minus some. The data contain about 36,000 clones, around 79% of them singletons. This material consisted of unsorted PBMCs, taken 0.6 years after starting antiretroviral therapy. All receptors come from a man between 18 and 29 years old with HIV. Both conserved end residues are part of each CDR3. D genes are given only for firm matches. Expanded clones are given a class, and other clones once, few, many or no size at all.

CDR3 protein: CASSRNHNEGNTEAFF
CDR3 DNA: TGTGCCAGCTCACGAAACCACAATGAAGGGAACACTGAAGCTTTCTTT
D gene: .
J gene: TRBJ1-1
V gene: TRBV18
clone size: .

CDR3 protein: CASRGGLRSGTDTQYF
CDR3 DNA: TGTGCCAGTAGGGGGGGACTCCGTTCGGGCACAGATACGCAGTATTTT
D gene: .
J gene: TRBJ2-3
V gene: TRBV19
clone size: .

CDR3 protein: CASSSRLTRGSYNEQFF
CDR3 DNA: TGTGCCAGCAGCTCCCGATTGACCCGCGGGAGTTACAATGAGCAGTTCTTC
D gene: TRBD2
J gene: TRBJ2-1
V gene: TRBV7-2
clone size: .

CDR3 protein: CASSPTPGSYNEQFF
CDR3 DNA: TGTGCCAGCAGTCCAACCCCAGGCTCCTACAATGAGCAGTTCTTC
D gene: .
J gene: TRBJ2-1
V gene: TRBV27
clone size: .

CDR3 protein: CASSLRTNEQFF
CDR3 DNA: TGTGCCAGCAGCTTAAGAACCAATGAGCAGTTCTTC
D gene: .
J gene: TRBJ2-1
V gene: TRBV28
clone size: .

CDR3 protein: CASSWPGGQGTDTQYF
CDR3 DNA: TGTGCCAGCAGCTGGCCGGGGGGACAGGGTACAGATACGCAGTATTTT
D gene: TRBD1
J gene: TRBJ2-3
V gene: TRBV7-2
clone size: once

CDR3 protein: CSVDPSDEGEQYF
CDR3 DNA: TGCAGCGTTGACCCCTCGGACGAGGGCGAGCAGTACTTC
D gene: .
J gene: TRBJ2-7
V gene: TRBV29-1
clone size: .

CDR3 protein: CASSLFWQTGNYGYTF
CDR3 DNA: TGTGCCAGCAGCTTGTTCTGGCAGACAGGGAACTATGGCTACACCTTC
D gene: TRBD1
J gene: TRBJ1-2
V gene: TRBV5-4
clone size: .

CDR3 protein: CASSSQIGGTYEQYF
CDR3 DNA: TGTGCCAGCAGCTCGCAAATCGGAGGTACCTACGAGCAGTACTTC
D gene: .
J gene: TRBJ2-7
V gene: TRBV11-1
clone size: .

CDR3 protein: CASSLGGGGGAVYEQYF
CDR3 DNA: TGTGCCAGCAGTTTGGGTGGAGGAGGTGGGGCGGTCTACGAGCAGTACTTC
D gene: .
J gene: TRBJ2-7
V gene: TRBV28
clone size: few

CDR3 protein: CASSLGLAANEQFF
CDR3 DNA: TGCGCCAGCAGCTTGGGGCTAGCGGCCAATGAGCAGTTCTTC
D gene: TRBD2
J gene: TRBJ2-1
V gene: TRBV5-1
clone size: .

CDR3 protein: CASSPEGSGNQPQHF
CDR3 DNA: TGCGCCAGCAGCCCGGAGGGGTCGGGCAATCAGCCCCAGCATTTT
D gene: .
J gene: TRBJ1-5
V gene: TRBV5-1
clone size: once

CDR3 protein: CASSPVERVLPKNIQYF
CDR3 DNA: TGCGCCAGCAGCCCAGTTGAGAGGGTGTTACCCAAAAACATTCAGTACTTC
D gene: .
J gene: TRBJ2-4
V gene: TRBV5-1
clone size: .

CDR3 protein: CASSLDYEQYF
CDR3 DNA: TGCGCCAGCAGCTTGGACTACGAGCAGTACTTC
D gene: .
J gene: TRBJ2-7
V gene: TRBV5-1
clone size: .

CDR3 protein: CASSWVDGYEQYF
CDR3 DNA: TGTGCCAGCAGCTGGGTTGATGGCTACGAGCAGTACTTC
D gene: .
J gene: TRBJ2-7
V gene: TRBV7-9
clone size: few